This record looks at one T cell receptor (beta chain) sequence and its context. The antigen remains unidentified. This specimen belongs to a study of shared clonotypes between healthy human individuals. The study's findings and limits: Among a handful of donors, approximately 4.6% of naive CD4 clonotypes were found in common. Sampling used blood alone; tissue repertoires probably differ. Against clonotypes common to all four donors, non-shared ones had lower generation probabilities.

J gave up 2 bases and V 7 bases, and 6 bases lay outside the gene matches. This CDR3 comprises 14 residues. Germline V gene sequence: CDR1 SNHLY, CDR2 FYNNEI. The naive CD8 fraction comprised CD45RO-negative cells positively selected for CCR7 and excluded terminally differentiated effector memory CD45RA+ cells. Repertoires were generated with immunoSEQ multiplex PCR, while TCRdb's copy carries only in-frame clones and drops some. Found here are millions of clones, 85% to 95% of them singletons; the top ten hold around 1.1%. The chain recombines TRBV2 with TRBJ2-7, with TRBD1 matching 9 bases. The sequenced sample was naive CD8+ T cells sorted from blood. The TCR sequence derives from a man aged 18 to 35 in good health. CDR3: CASKLGQGAYEQYF. CDR3 bases: TGTGCCAGCAAGTTGGGACAGGGAGCCTACGAGCAGTACTTC.